This is a list of T cell receptor beta chains from one sample in a study of STAT5B mutations in CD4+ large granular lymphocyte leukemia. Profiled with immunoSEQ multiplex PCR; TCRdb holds only in-frame clones, not every one. This table holds some 40,000 clones, roughly 85% found once. The sequenced sample was CD4+ T cells from blood buffy coats. The receptor source for this set is a human donor in good health. CDR3s include the opening cysteine and the closing phenylalanine or tryptophan. Fields, in order: CDR3 DNA, CDR3 protein, CDR3 length, D gene, J gene, V gene, clone size. A D gene is named only where the DNA matches it firmly. Clone size is stated in some rows and not others, as once, few, many or a class when expanded.

DNA: TGTGCCAGCAGCCCCGACAGGGGGCTAGGGAACACTGAAGCTTTCTTT
CDR3: CASSPDRGLGNTEAFF
length: 16
D: TRBD1
J: TRBJ1-1
V: TRBV5-6
size: .

DNA: TGTGCCAGCAGACCGGGACAGGGGACCGGGGAGCTGTTTTTT
CDR3: CASRPGQGTGELFF
length: 14
D: TRBD1
J: TRBJ2-2
V: TRBV27
size: .

DNA: TGTGCCAGCAGTGAATCTGGAGGGGGTTGGAATGAGCAGTTCTTC
CDR3: CASSESGGGWNEQFF
length: 15
D: .
J: TRBJ2-1
V: TRBV2
size: .

DNA: TGTGCCAGCAGTGGCTTTGGGCCAGGTTCCTACGAGCAGTACTTC
CDR3: CASSGFGPGSYEQYF
length: 15
D: .
J: TRBJ2-7
V: TRBV6-1
size: .

DNA: TGTGCCAGCTCTACAGGGGGGGACACTGAAGCTTTCTTT
CDR3: CASSTGGDTEAFF
length: 13
D: TRBD1
J: TRBJ1-1
V: TRBV18
size: .

DNA: TGTGCCAGCAGCCAGGACACAGGCTATCAGCCCCAGCATTTT
CDR3: CASSQDTGYQPQHF
length: 14
D: .
J: TRBJ1-5
V: TRBV4-2
size: .

DNA: TGTGCCAGCACCGACCCACTGACTGGAAACACCATATATTTT
CDR3: CASTDPLTGNTIYF
length: 14
D: .
J: TRBJ1-3
V: TRBV5-8
size: once

DNA: TGTGCCAGCAGGCCACTAGCGGGAGGGCATGATGAGCAGTTCTTC
CDR3: CASRPLAGGHDEQFF
length: 15
D: TRBD2
J: TRBJ2-1
V: TRBV7-2
size: .

DNA: TGTGCCAGCAGCCATTGGGGGGGGCAGGCCTACGAGCAGTACTTC
CDR3: CASSHWGGQAYEQYF
length: 15
D: .
J: TRBJ2-7
V: TRBV6-5
size: few

DNA: TGTGCCAGCAGCGTAGGTGGTGTACAGGGGGAGACCCAGTACTTC
CDR3: CASSVGGVQGETQYF
length: 15
D: TRBD1
J: TRBJ2-5
V: TRBV9
size: .

DNA: TGTGCCAGCAGCTTAGCGAACTACGAGCAGTACTTC
CDR3: CASSLANYEQYF
length: 12
D: .
J: TRBJ2-7
V: TRBV7-2
size: few

DNA: TGCGCCAGCAGCCAGGATTTAACATACAATGAGCAGTTCTTC
CDR3: CASSQDLTYNEQFF
length: 14
D: .
J: TRBJ2-1
V: TRBV4-3
size: .

DNA: TGTGCCAGCAGGGAGGGACAGGCTCATCAGCCCCAGCATTTT
CDR3: CASREGQAHQPQHF
length: 14
D: TRBD1
J: TRBJ1-5
V: TRBV28
size: .

DNA: TGTGCCAGCAGCTTGGGGTCCGGACAGCTCAATGAAAAACTGTTTTTT
CDR3: CASSLGSGQLNEKLFF
length: 16
D: .
J: TRBJ1-4
V: TRBV5-8
size: .

DNA: TGTGCCAGCAGTGCCCCGAAAGCGACAGGGGACTACGAGCAGTACTTC
CDR3: CASSAPKATGDYEQYF
length: 16
D: TRBD1
J: TRBJ2-7
V: TRBV2
size: .

DNA: TGTGCCAGCAGTCTCTCGACAGGGGGCCACAGCGGAAACATTCAGTACTTC
CDR3: CASSLSTGGHSGNIQYF
length: 17
D: TRBD1
J: TRBJ2-4
V: TRBV28
size: .

DNA: TGCGCCAGCAGCTTGGAAGGGCTCAGGTGGACCTCTGGGGCCAACGTCCTGACTTTC
CDR3: CASSLEGLRWTSGANVLTF
length: 19
D: .
J: TRBJ2-6
V: TRBV5-1
size: .

DNA: TGTGCCAGCAGCCCCGGACCCTTCAACACTGAAGCTTTCTTT
CDR3: CASSPGPFNTEAFF
length: 14
D: .
J: TRBJ1-1
V: TRBV11-1
size: .

DNA: TGCGCCAGCAGCTTGAGCGGGGGCGAGGCTATCCGGAGCAATCAGCCCCAGCATTTT
CDR3: CASSLSGGEAIRSNQPQHF
length: 19
D: .
J: TRBJ1-5
V: TRBV5-1
size: .

DNA: TGTGCCAGCAACCGACAGGGGGCCGCTGAAGCTTTCTTT
CDR3: CASNRQGAAEAFF
length: 13
D: TRBD1
J: TRBJ1-1
V: TRBV6-5
size: .

DNA: TGTGCCAGCAGCGTGGCCCCCGGGGACGCCTACGAGCAGTACTTC
CDR3: CASSVAPGDAYEQYF
length: 15
D: .
J: TRBJ2-7
V: TRBV9
size: .

DNA: TGTGCCAGCAGCTTAGGGGGGGCTGACACTGAAGCTTTCTTT
CDR3: CASSLGGADTEAFF
length: 14
D: .
J: TRBJ1-1
V: TRBV7-3
size: .

DNA: TGTGCCAGCTCCTCTGAGCTAGGGACTGAGGGCACTGAAGCTTTCTTT
CDR3: CASSSELGTEGTEAFF
length: 16
D: .
J: TRBJ1-1
V: TRBV18
size: .

DNA: TGTGCCAGCAGCCCTCCAGCCTCTCTCTACTACGAGCAGTACTTC
CDR3: CASSPPASLYYEQYF
length: 15
D: .
J: TRBJ2-7
V: TRBV5-6
size: .

DNA: TGTGCCAGCAGTTACACAGGGGGCGATTCTGGCTACGAGCAGTACTTC
CDR3: CASSYTGGDSGYEQYF
length: 16
D: TRBD1
J: TRBJ2-7
V: TRBV6-6
size: .

DNA: TGTGCCAGCACTGTTTTCTCGAGCCAGACTAACTATGGCTACACCTTC
CDR3: CASTVFSSQTNYGYTF
length: 16
D: .
J: TRBJ1-2
V: TRBV28
size: .

DNA: TGTGCCAGCAGCCAAGATGAAGGAAGGATGGGGGATTCACCCCTCCACTTT
CDR3: CASSQDEGRMGDSPLHF
length: 17
D: .
J: TRBJ1-6
V: TRBV4-2
size: .

DNA: TGTGCCAGCTCACCGACACTGAACTATGGCTACACCTTC
CDR3: CASSPTLNYGYTF
length: 13
D: .
J: TRBJ1-2
V: TRBV18
size: .

DNA: TGTGCCAGCAGCCTCGGAGAGACCCAGTACTTC
CDR3: CASSLGETQYF
length: 11
D: .
J: TRBJ2-5
V: TRBV2
size: .

DNA: TGTGCCCATGGGACAGGGGGGGCGTACGAGCAGTACTTC
CDR3: CAHGTGGAYEQYF
length: 13
D: TRBD1
J: TRBJ2-7
V: TRBV30
size: .

DNA: TGTGCCAGCAGTCCAGCTGGGTCTATTCCAAACACCGGGGAGCTGTTTTTT
CDR3: CASSPAGSIPNTGELFF
length: 17
D: .
J: TRBJ2-2
V: TRBV7-3
size: once

DNA: TGTGCCAGCAGCTTGGCCGGGGAAATTGGGACCCAGTACTTC
CDR3: CASSLAGEIGTQYF
length: 14
D: .
J: TRBJ2-5
V: TRBV5-6
size: few

DNA: TGTGCCAGCAGGACACGGGGGTCCTACGAGCAGTACTTC
CDR3: CASRTRGSYEQYF
length: 13
D: .
J: TRBJ2-7
V: TRBV28
size: .

DNA: TGTGCCAGCAAAGAGGGACTGAACACCGGGGAGCTGTTTTTT
CDR3: CASKEGLNTGELFF
length: 14
D: .
J: TRBJ2-2
V: TRBV6-4
size: .

DNA: TGTGCCAGCAGTTTACTCGGGACGGCCAATGAGTATTTT
CDR3: CASSLLGTANEYF
length: 13
D: .
J: TRBJ2-3
V: TRBV27
size: once

DNA: TGTGCCAGCAGTGACGGCGGGAGCTCCTACGAGCAGTACTTC
CDR3: CASSDGGSSYEQYF
length: 14
D: TRBD2
J: TRBJ2-7
V: TRBV2
size: .

DNA: TGTGCCAGCAGGTCAACTGGGAGGGAGGGCTACACCTTC
CDR3: CASRSTGREGYTF
length: 13
D: .
J: TRBJ1-2
V: TRBV2
size: .

DNA: TGTGCCAGCAGCAGGACAGGGGGCTGGCGAGAAGATACGCAGTATTTT
CDR3: CASSRTGGWREDTQYF
length: 16
D: TRBD1
J: TRBJ2-3
V: TRBV5-4
size: .

DNA: TGTGCTAGTGGTCCTTCTCAGGGGTATTATGGCTACACCTTC
CDR3: CASGPSQGYYGYTF
length: 14
D: .
J: TRBJ1-2
V: TRBV12-5
size: .

DNA: TGTGCCAGCAGCTTCGCAGCTGTTACCGGGGAGCTGTTTTTT
CDR3: CASSFAAVTGELFF
length: 14
D: .
J: TRBJ2-2
V: TRBV5-4
size: .

DNA: TGTGCCATCGGGACCAGGGAAAGGCCCCAGCATTTT
CDR3: CAIGTRERPQHF
length: 12
D: .
J: TRBJ1-5
V: TRBV19
size: .

DNA: TGTGCCAGCAGTGAAGGGGCCAACTATGGCTACACCTTC
CDR3: CASSEGANYGYTF
length: 13
D: .
J: TRBJ1-2
V: TRBV6-1
size: .

DNA: TGTGCCATCAGTAATCGGACAGCTTATGGCTACACCTTC
CDR3: CAISNRTAYGYTF
length: 13
D: .
J: TRBJ1-2
V: TRBV10-3
size: .

DNA: TGCGCCAGCTCAACGGGCGGTCAGGAGACCCAGTACTTC
CDR3: CASSTGGQETQYF
length: 13
D: .
J: TRBJ2-5
V: TRBV5-1
size: .

DNA: TGTGCCAGCAGCCCCTCGGGCAGGGGCTACGAGCAGTACTTC
CDR3: CASSPSGRGYEQYF
length: 14
D: .
J: TRBJ2-7
V: TRBV7-9
size: .

DNA: TGTGCCTGGAGGCGGAGCGGGAGGGACAATGAGCAGTTCTTC
CDR3: CAWRRSGRDNEQFF
length: 14
D: TRBD2
J: TRBJ2-1
V: TRBV30
size: .

DNA: TGTGCCAGTAGTCAACGGGGAGTAGCAGGGGGTCAGCCCCAGCATTTT
CDR3: CASSQRGVAGGQPQHF
length: 16
D: TRBD1
J: TRBJ1-5
V: TRBV19
size: few

DNA: TGCAGCGTTGGAAGCCCAGCGGGGGTCCAAGAGACCCAGTACTTC
CDR3: CSVGSPAGVQETQYF
length: 15
D: TRBD2
J: TRBJ2-5
V: TRBV29-1
size: .

DNA: TGCGCCAGCAGTCCCGGGACAGGGTTGGGAGTGAACACTGAAGCTTTCTTT
CDR3: CASSPGTGLGVNTEAFF
length: 17
D: TRBD1
J: TRBJ1-1
V: TRBV4-3
size: once

DNA: TGTGCCAGCAGCGAACTAGCGGGGGGGATTGATGAGCAGTTCTTC
CDR3: CASSELAGGIDEQFF
length: 15
D: TRBD2
J: TRBJ2-1
V: TRBV9
size: .